Listed below are T cell receptor beta chains from one sample, sequenced in a study of blood T cell repertoires in COVID-19. Generated by immunoSEQ multiplex PCR, the TCRdb table keeps only in-frame clones and is missing some. In the table there are approximately 480,000 clones, about nine tenths of which are singletons. Sequenced material: PBMCs or T cells enriched from blood (not recorded which). These receptors were obtained from a woman under 30 who had recovered from COVID-19. Each CDR3 is given without its conserved first and last residue.

v_call cdr3_aa
TRBV6-2/TRBV6-3 ASSKFSGGGTEAF
TRBV3-1/TRBV3-2 ASSQGRGSSYEQY
TRBV10-2 ASRNLAGGTDTQY
TRBV25-1 ASTDRVNTEAF
TRBV6-5 ASRADRYSYNEQF
TRBV3-1/TRBV3-2 ASSQGWGPGGRVDGYT
TRBV7-2 ASSQNRASYEQY
TRBV9 ASSGLGSIRDIQY
TRBV19 ASSSYRVAGYT
TRBV28 ASRFPEGSYEQY
TRBV10-3 AISLQGNEQY
TRBV7-9 ASSPKAALTEAF
TRBV6-1 ASSEYGTLGGSPLH
TRBV5-4 ASSLRVAGGTDTQY
TRBV28 ASSSQGRSNQPQH
TRBV3-1/TRBV3-2 ASSHAGRGETQY
TRBV10-3 AISEKAELKTQY
TRBV9 ASSPSAGEREQY
TRBV2 ASSDSQGYQPQH
TRBV5-6 ASSLYLTGVNSPLH
TRBV20-1 SAQGYEQY
TRBV5-1 ASSLEQNYGYT
TRBV7-2 ASSFTRGSTDTQY
TRBV7-9 ASSLTDRLY
TRBV5-1 ASSEPGQASYT
TRBV6-5 ASNLATGTEAF
TRBV7-9 ASSLTGSGNQPQH
TRBV9 ASGGTVSNYGYT
TRBV4-1 ASSQRVGGPTYEQY
TRBV6-5 ASRRDREHEQY
TRBV5-1 ASSPGHEGQGYGYT
TRBV5-1 ASSFDRASGNTIY
TRBV5-1 ASRQRTGKETQY
TRBV11-2 ASTLGLAEGDTQY
TRBV11-2 ASTDGGISYEQY
TRBV12-5 ASGSRQGAGELF
TRBV19 ASSSQGEADTQY
TRBV7-2 ASSRLAGGLSREQY
TRBV6-2/TRBV6-3 ASSKGSTYEQY
TRBV3-1/TRBV3-2 ASSQGQGGNQPQH
TRBV5-1 ASSPTGDEQF
TRBV3-1/TRBV3-2 ASSPGRGRAGYTDTQY